This TCR beta chain was sequenced in a study of Graves' ophthalmopathy and Graves' hyperthyroidism. CDR1 is GTSNPN and CDR2 is SVGIG in the germline V gene (reference sequence). V shed 4 bases and J shed 8 bases, with 11 bases lying between them. The CDR3 sequence is 11 residues long. RNA transcripts yielded amplified TCR beta CDR3 regions. HTBI primers were used in a first-round RT-PCR, which preceded a second-round multiplex PCR. TCRdb reprocessed the multiplex PCR reads with MiXCR, giving one entry per CDR3 protein. Among 300,000 to 450,000 distinct CDR3 sequences listed, approximately 18% were seen once. This clonotype was counted ten times or more.

The source material was peripheral blood. The TCR was taken from an adult woman with stable Graves' hyperthyroidism. V is TRBV30 and J is TRBJ1-1; D possibly corresponds to TRBD1 (5 bases). The DNA for the CDR3 is TGTGCCTGGACCCGGGACTGGGAAGCTTTCTTT. It translates to CAWTRDWEAFF.